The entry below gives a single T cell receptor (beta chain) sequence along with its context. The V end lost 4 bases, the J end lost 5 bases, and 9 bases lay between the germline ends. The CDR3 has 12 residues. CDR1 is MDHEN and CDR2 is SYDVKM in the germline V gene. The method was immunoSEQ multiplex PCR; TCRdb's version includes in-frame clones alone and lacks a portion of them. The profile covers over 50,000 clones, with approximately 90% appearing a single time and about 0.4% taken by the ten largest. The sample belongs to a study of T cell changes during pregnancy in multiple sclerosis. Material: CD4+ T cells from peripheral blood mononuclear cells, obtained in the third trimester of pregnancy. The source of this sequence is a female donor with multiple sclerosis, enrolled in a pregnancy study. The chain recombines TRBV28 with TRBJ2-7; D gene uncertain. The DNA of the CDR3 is TGTGCCAGCAGTTCTCTCCTCGACGAGCAGTACTTC. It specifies CASSSLLDEQYF.